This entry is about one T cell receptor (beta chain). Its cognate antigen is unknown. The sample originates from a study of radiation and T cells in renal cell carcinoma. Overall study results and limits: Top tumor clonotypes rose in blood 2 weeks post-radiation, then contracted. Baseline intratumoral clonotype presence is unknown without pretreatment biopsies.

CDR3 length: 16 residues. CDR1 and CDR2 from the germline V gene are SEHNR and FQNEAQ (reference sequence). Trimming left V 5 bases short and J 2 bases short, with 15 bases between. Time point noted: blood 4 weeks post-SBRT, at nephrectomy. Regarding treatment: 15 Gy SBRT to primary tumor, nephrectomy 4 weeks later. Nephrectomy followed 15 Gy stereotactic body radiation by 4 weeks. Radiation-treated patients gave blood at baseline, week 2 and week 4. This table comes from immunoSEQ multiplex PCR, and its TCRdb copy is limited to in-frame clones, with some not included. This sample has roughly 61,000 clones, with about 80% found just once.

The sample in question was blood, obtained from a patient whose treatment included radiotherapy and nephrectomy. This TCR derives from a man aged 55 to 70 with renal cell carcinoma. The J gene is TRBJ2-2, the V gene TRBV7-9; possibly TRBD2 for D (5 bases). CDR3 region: CASSRLPLANTGELFF. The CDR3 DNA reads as TGTGCCAGCAGCCGCCTTCCTCTAGCTAACACCGGGGAGCTGTTTTTT.